This T cell receptor beta chain was observed in a study of T cells expressing NK-cell markers. This CDR3 spans 14 amino acids. Germline CDR1 SEHNR, CDR2 FQNEAQ (reference sequence). Study-wide results and limits: These same clonotypes (in four donors) also led the CD3+CD56-NKG2C+ fraction. NKG2C+ dominant clonotypes from several donors made up roughly 1.0-7.0% of CD8+ T cells.

As concerns this clonotype: Antigen specificity is unknown.

TCR beta cDNA was generated via 5'RACE template switching incorporating UMIs. With the 5' RACE reads reprocessed, TCRdb shows one record per CDR3 protein and no DNA. The listing records 550,000 to 600,000 distinct CDR3 sequences. Sequenced sample: blood T cells: a sorted CD56 or NKG2C T cell subset, CD4+ or CD8+ T cells, or bulk PBMC T cells (not recorded which). This sequence joins TRBV7-9 and TRBJ2-7. This TCR derives from a young man in good health. The CDR3 loop reads CASSLVTLMTEQYF.